This TCR beta chain was obtained from a study of memory CD4+ T cells and cytomegalovirus serostatus. Regarding the study as a whole: Suggested: most of the CMV-linked TCR signature lies in CD4+ memory cells.

CDR3 length equals 14 residues. The germline CDR1 and CDR2 sequences are MDHEN and SYDVKM. The V end was cut by 3 bases, the J end by 8 bases, with 11 bases between. Generated by immunoSEQ multiplex PCR, the TCRdb table keeps only in-frame clones and is missing some. Seen here are about 56,000 clones, roughly 82% observed once, and the top ten hold roughly 0.4%. With respect to this clone: Its target is unknown.

Single viable CD3+CD4+CD8-CD45RO+ cells were sorted as the memory CD4+ T cells. The sample was memory CD4+ T cells from blood. This clonotype was obtained from an adult in good health and CMV-seronegative. V and J are TRBV28 and TRBJ1-6, with D perhaps TRBD1 (5 bases). The CDR3 nucleotides read TGTGCCAGCAGTTTGGGGCAGGTATATTCACCCCTCCACTTT. Its protein is CASSLGQVYSPLHF.